A single sample is the source of the 7 T cell receptor beta chains below, sequenced in a study of cytomegalovirus exposure and HLA in healthy donors. Vbeta (60) and Jbeta (13) primers were used in the PCR. Generated by immunoSEQ multiplex PCR, the TCRdb table keeps only in-frame clones and is missing some. The data show more than 95,000 clones, 70% to 80% seen once. The sequencing input was PBMCs. These receptor sequences come from a man aged 25 to 40 in good health and CMV-seronegative.

This chain joins TRBV6-5 and TRBJ2-4, with D maybe TRBD1 (5 bases). Germline CDR1 MNHEY, CDR2 SVGAGI. The CDR3 is made up of 14 amino acids. Trimming took off 0 bases at V and 4 bases at J, with 7 bases between the two ends. In nucleotides, the CDR3 is TGTGCCAGCAGTTACTCGGGGCAGAAAAACATTCAGTACTTC. Encoded protein: CASSYSGQKNIQYF.

The rearrangement links TRBV6-5 to TRBJ2-3; perhaps TRBD1 as D (5 bases). Per germline, CDR1 MNHEY and CDR2 SVGAGI. The CDR3 runs 14 residues. The V end was cut by 2 bases, the J end by 6 bases, with 12 bases between. The CDR3 region is CASSYGTGGDTQYF. DNA for the CDR3: TGTGCCAGCAGTTACGGTACAGGTGGGGATACGCAGTATTTT.

V is TRBV2 and J is TRBJ2-3, with 11 bases that match TRBD2. There are 15 residues in the CDR3. V trimming: 4 bases; J trimming: 4 bases; junction bases outside the gene matches: 4. CDR1 is SNHLY and CDR2 is FYNNEI in the germline V gene. The CDR3 spells CASSGLAGSADTQYF. CDR3 DNA sequence: TGTGCCAGCAGTGGACTAGCGGGGAGTGCAGATACGCAGTATTTT.

V gene TRBV5-6 combines with J gene TRBJ1-5; D remains ambiguous. Trimming took off 2 bases at V and 2 bases at J, with 11 bases between the two ends. Germline CDR1 and CDR2: SGHDT and YYEEEE. This CDR3 region has 15 residues. The CDR3 sequence: CASSFRGQGNQPQHF. The CDR3, as DNA: TGTGCCAGCAGCTTCAGAGGGCAGGGCAATCAGCCCCAGCATTTT.

V and J are TRBV16 and TRBJ2-7; tentatively, D is TRBD1 (6 bases). In germline, CDR1 is KGHSY, CDR2 FQNENV. The CDR3 runs 18 residues. Between the trimmed V and J ends, which lost 5 bases and 1 base, there was a span of 24 bases. As DNA, the CDR3 is TGTGCCAGCAGCACCCCGGCCTTCGGGCAGGGGAAGTCCTACGAGCAGTACTTC. Translated, it gives CASSTPAFGQGKSYEQYF.

This rearrangement joins TRBV28 to TRBJ2-7; 12 bases match TRBD2. After removal of 1 base from V and 4 bases from J, the junction contained 5 bases not matched to a gene. There are 16 residues in the CDR3. Germline CDR1 and CDR2: MDHEN and SYDVKM. The DNA for the CDR3 is TGTGCCAGCAGTTTATTCACTAGCGGGGGGCGATACGAGCAGTACTTC. It encodes CASSLFTSGGRYEQYF.

This sequence joins TRBV7-3 and TRBJ2-3, with D perhaps TRBD1 (6 bases). CDR1 and CDR2 (germline): SGHTA, FQGTGA. V lost 2 bases, J lost 3 bases, and 12 bases lay in between. CDR3 length: 15 residues. The CDR3 coding sequence is TGTGCCAGCAGCTTAGGTACAGGGTTGACAGATACGCAGTATTTT. It yields the protein CASSLGTGLTDTQYF.